This T cell receptor (beta chain) was found in a study of T cells in Graves' hyperthyroidism and ophthalmopathy. Findings and limits, study-wide: Peripheral blood also featured most of the thyroid clonotypes expanded above 0.001. Model-based prediction identified ophthalmopathy a median 6.5 months prior to its onset.

This clonotype appeared many times. Its antigen is unknown. Using RNA transcripts as the source, TCR beta CDR3 regions were amplified. RT-PCR in the first round (using the HTBI primer set) targeted the TCR CDR3. TCRdb itself ran the multiplex PCR reads through MiXCR, one entry per CDR3 protein. This table holds hundreds of thousands of distinct CDR3 sequences, roughly 17% found once. Subjects with ophthalmopathy showed a Clinical Activity Score no lower than 3, a NOSPECS grade no lower than 4, and a duration shorter than 3 months. Clinical symptoms, serum thyroxine, TRAb, thyroid ultrasound and orbital computed tomography informed diagnoses. V was pared by 5 bases and J by 4 bases, with 14 bases between. The CDR3 runs to 14 residues.

V usage is TRBV12-3 or TRBV12-4 and J usage is TRBJ1-1, with D possibly being TRBD1 (6 bases). The sample comprised blood. The TCR comes from a woman in her late teens or twenties with Graves' ophthalmopathy. The CDR3 nucleotides read TGTGCCAGCAGTATACAGGCGGGGGCCACTGAAGCTTTCTTT. This gives the protein CASSIQAGATEAFF.